This T cell receptor beta chain was found in a study of blood T cell repertoires in COVID-19. Whole-study context: The United States, Italy and Spain provided the acute and convalescent COVID-19 samples.

Under the authors' procedure: Reference gene primer amplification gave nucleated cell count estimates. Here immunoSEQ multiplex PCR was the method, and the copy in TCRdb shows in-frame clones only, minus some. For V, J and clone size, that table is used; D and trimming come from the DNA. This sample has about 140,000 clones, with 81% found just once. Germline CDR1 is ENHRY and CDR2 is SYGVKD. This CDR3 has 14 residues. Trimming removed 0 bases at V and 6 bases at J, with 11 bases between. The rearrangement joins TRBV10-3 to TRBJ1-1, with D unclear. What was sequenced was peripheral blood. The receptor comes from a human donor in a cohort sampled during active COVID-19. The CDR3 DNA sequence: TGTGCCATCAGTGAGTCCGGCGGCGGCGCTGAAGCTTTCTTT. Its translation: CAISESGGGAEAFF.